This TCR beta chain originates from a study of T cells of healthy individuals. A single record per CDR3 protein comes from TCRdb applying MiXCR to the 5' RACE reads. Of around 63,000 distinct CDR3 sequences listed, roughly 17% were seen once; the top ten hold approximately 4.7%. This clonotype has at least ten counts. This receptor was obtained from a human donor in good health.

The CDR3 is CSAPPGLAGGPGYEQYF. The CDR3 DNA reads TGCAGTGCCCCCCCAGGACTAGCGGGAGGCCCTGGGTACGAGCAGTACTTC. This rearrangement joins TRBV20-1 to TRBJ2-7; TRBD2 agrees at 14 bases. The trim removed 6 bases at V and 4 bases at J, leaving 14 bases unmatched. This CDR3 has 17 amino acids. The germline V gene has CDR1 DFQATT and CDR2 SNEGSKA (reference sequence).